This T cell receptor beta chain was recorded in a study of OX40 agonist ivuxolimab in advanced cancers. Whole-study context: Patients undergoing dose escalation presented with hepatocellular carcinoma, melanoma, renal cell or head and neck cancer. Study results and limitations: Some of the nonresponding patients also showed low levels of normalized T-cell clonal expansion.

Worth noting for this clone: Its cognate antigen is unknown.

The length of the CDR3 is 11 residues. With 10 bases removed from V and 6 bases from J, the gap between germline ends came to 12 bases. Germline loops: CDR1 MDHEN, CDR2 SYDVKM. Measured with immunoSEQ multiplex PCR; TCRdb has only the in-frame clones, and not every one. In the table there are approximately 160,000 clones, 85% to 95% of which are singletons. Samples of blood were obtained at baseline, on cycle 4 day 1, and on cycle 7 day 1. The V gene is TRBV28, the J gene TRBJ1-1; D is unresolved. The sequence was obtained from an adult with an advanced solid tumor such as melanoma, head and neck, liver or kidney cancer. Here the sequenced sample was CD4+ or CD8+ T cells sorted from blood, taken in a trial of the OX40 agonist ivuxolimab. CDR3 nucleotides: TGTGCCACCGACGGGTGGGCTGAAGCTTTCTTT. It encodes CATDGWAEAFF.